Listed here is a single T cell receptor (beta chain). The PCR made use of 60 Vbeta and 13 Jbeta primers. Profiling relied on immunoSEQ multiplex PCR, and the TCRdb table lists in-frame clones only, not all of them. The data show roughly 120,000 clones, around 79% seen once. The CDR3 loop spans 14 amino acids. CDR1 and CDR2 (germline): SQVTM, ANQGSEA. V was clipped by 2 bases and J by 1 base, with 9 bases between them. The record originates from a study of cytomegalovirus exposure and HLA in healthy donors. The receptor comes from a woman in her thirties in good health and CMV-seronegative. The V call is TRBV29-1, the J call TRBJ1-5, with a possible D match to TRBD1 (5 bases). The sequencing sample was made of PBMCs. The CDR3 protein is CSVESRVSNQPQHF. Here the CDR3 DNA reads TGCAGCGTTGAATCCAGGGTGAGCAATCAGCCCCAGCATTTT.